The 8 T cell receptor beta chains listed next were all sequenced from one sample in a study of shared clonotypes between healthy human individuals. The method was immunoSEQ multiplex PCR; TCRdb's version includes in-frame clones alone and lacks a portion of them. The sample has millions of clones; over 85% are singletons. It was CD45RO-negative cells, positively selected for CCR7, that made up naive CD8 cells, with terminally differentiated effector memory CD45RA+ cells excluded. The sequencing sample was made of naive CD8+ T cells sorted from blood. These receptor sequences come from a young man in good health.

This chain joins TRBV5-4 and TRBJ1-1; D ambiguous. The ends were cut back, 7 bases at V and 6 bases at J, with 10 bases in the middle. The CDR3 runs to 11 residues. The germline CDR1 and CDR2 sequences are SGHNT and YYREEE (reference sequence). CDR3 residues: CASVKNSEAFF. CDR3 bases: TGTGCCAGCGTAAAAAACTCTGAAGCTTTCTTT.

This chain links TRBV6-5 with TRBJ1-3; TRBD1 might be the D (6 bases). Trimming pared 6 bases from V and 3 bases from J, leaving 12 bases between. Germline V CDR1 and CDR2: MNHEY, SVGAGI. The CDR3 is made up of 14 amino acids. CDR3 loop: CASSEGVGGNTIYF. CDR3 bases: TGTGCCAGCAGCGAGGGGGTCGGTGGAAACACCATATATTTT.

V usage is TRBV7-8 and J usage is TRBJ1-2, with D possibly matching TRBD1 (5 bases). With 1 base removed from V and 5 bases from J, the gap between germline ends came to 8 bases. The CDR3 is made up of 13 amino acids. Germline assignment: CDR1 SGHVS and CDR2 FQNEAQ. Here the CDR3 reads CASSLGSGYGYTF. The CDR3, as DNA: TGTGCCAGCAGCTTAGGTTCAGGGTATGGCTACACCTTC.

CDR3 nucleotides: TGTGCCAGCAGCGGACTAGCGGGTAGTCCCGAGCAGTACTTC. It translates to CASSGLAGSPEQYF. This chain uses TRBV28 with TRBJ2-7, with 11 bases lining up with TRBD2. The CDR3 extends over 14 amino acids. From germline, CDR1 is MDHEN and CDR2 SYDVKM. Losses at the gene ends were 6 bases for V and 6 bases for J; bases not matched to a gene: 7.

This sequence joins TRBV30 and TRBJ2-7; 10 bases are shared with TRBD1. The germline gives CDR1 GTSNPN, CDR2 SVGIG (reference sequence). The CDR3 spans 17 residues. The V gene end was trimmed by 1 base and the J gene end by 3 bases; junction bases not matched to a gene: 12. CDR3 nucleotide sequence: TGTGCCTGGAGTGGACAGGGGGCGGTATATGGAGTCTACGAGCAGTACTTC. It yields the protein CAWSGQGAVYGVYEQYF.

This chain connects TRBV5-1 to TRBJ2-7; either TRBD1 or TRBD2 may fit D (6 bases each). This CDR3 is built from 14 residues. V lost 4 bases, J lost 6 bases, and 17 bases lay in between. Germline loops: CDR1 SGHRS, CDR2 YFSETQ. The CDR3 loop reads CASSPYPGASEQYF. The DNA for the CDR3 is TGCGCCAGCAGCCCGTATCCGGGGGCCAGCGAGCAGTACTTC.

This chain uses TRBV4-1 with TRBJ2-5, with 12 positions matching TRBD1. Germline lookup yields CDR1 MGHRA and CDR2 YSYEKL. The CDR3 consists of 16 residues. V trimming: 2 bases; J trimming: 7 bases; junction bases outside the gene matches: 8. The CDR3, as DNA: TGCGCCAGCAGCCAACTCCGGGACAGGGGGCGTGGGACCCAGTACTTC. It translates to CASSQLRDRGRGTQYF.

The V call is TRBV5-8, the J call TRBJ2-7; the match to TRBD1 covers 9 bases. The CDR3 sequence is 19 residues long. Germline V gene sequence: CDR1 SGHTS, CDR2 YDEGEE. V was pared by 0 bases and J by 7 bases, with 20 bases of the junction left unmatched. The CDR3 DNA reads as TGTGCCAGCAGCTTGGACTTAAGCCGCGGACAGGGGTTTTCATGGGAGCAGTACTTC. It is translated as CASSLDLSRGQGFSWEQYF. Using reference TRBV5-8 and TRBJ2-7 for the parts outside the CDR3, the full variable domain is EAGVTQSPTHLIKTRGQQATLRCSPISGHTSVYWYQQALGLGLQFLLWYDEGEERNRGNFPPRFSGRQFPNYSSELNVNALELEDSALYLCASSLDLSRGQGFSWEQYFGPGTRLTVT.